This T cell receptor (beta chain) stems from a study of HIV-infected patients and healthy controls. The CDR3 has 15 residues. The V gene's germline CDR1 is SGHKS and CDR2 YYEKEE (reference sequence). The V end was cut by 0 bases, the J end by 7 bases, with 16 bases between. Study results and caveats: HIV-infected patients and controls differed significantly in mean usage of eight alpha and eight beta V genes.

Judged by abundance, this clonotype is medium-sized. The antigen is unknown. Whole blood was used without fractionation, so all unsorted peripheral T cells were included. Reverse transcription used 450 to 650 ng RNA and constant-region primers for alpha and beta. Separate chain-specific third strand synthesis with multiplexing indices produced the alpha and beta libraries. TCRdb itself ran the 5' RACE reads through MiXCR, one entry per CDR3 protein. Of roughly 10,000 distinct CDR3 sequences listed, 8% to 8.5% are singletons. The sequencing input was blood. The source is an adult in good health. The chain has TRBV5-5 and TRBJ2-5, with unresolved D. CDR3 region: CASSLDRHGIGTQYF. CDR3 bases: TGTGCCAGCAGCTTGGATCGGCATGGGATCGGGACCCAGTACTTC. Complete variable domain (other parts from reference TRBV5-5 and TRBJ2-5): DAGVTQSPTHLIKTRGQQVTLRCSPISGHKSVSWYQQVLGQGPQFIFQYYEKEERGRGNFPDRFSARQFPNYSSELNVNALLLGDSALYLCASSLDRHGIGTQYFGPGTRLLVL.